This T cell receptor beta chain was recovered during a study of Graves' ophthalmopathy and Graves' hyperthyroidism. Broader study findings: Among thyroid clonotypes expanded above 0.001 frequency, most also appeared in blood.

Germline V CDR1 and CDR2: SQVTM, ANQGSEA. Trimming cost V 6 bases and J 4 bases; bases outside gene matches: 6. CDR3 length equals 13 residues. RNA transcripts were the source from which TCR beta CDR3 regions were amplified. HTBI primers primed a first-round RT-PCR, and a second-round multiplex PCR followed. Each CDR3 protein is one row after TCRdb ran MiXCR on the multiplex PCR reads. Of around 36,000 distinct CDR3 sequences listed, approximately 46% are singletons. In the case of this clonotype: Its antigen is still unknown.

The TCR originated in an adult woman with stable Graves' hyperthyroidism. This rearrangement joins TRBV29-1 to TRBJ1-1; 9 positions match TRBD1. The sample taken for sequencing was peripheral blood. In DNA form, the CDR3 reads TGCAGCGTCGGGACAGGGTCGAGCACTGAAGCTTTCTTT. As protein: CSVGTGSSTEAFF.